This record covers a single T cell receptor (beta chain). This clone is considered large (0.1 to 1%). The target of this receptor is not known. No much larger clone is present one base from it, and per-base qualities are unavailable. Each collaborating institution followed its own protocols to collect whole blood in K2EDTA tubes. For TCRbeta analysis, collaborators shipped samples as frozen whole blood, isolated PBMCs, or DNA extracted from either of those sample types. TCRbeta CDR3 regions were amplified from genomic DNA by means of the immunoSEQ Assay, a bias-controlled multiplex PCR. Regarding the original processing steps: The number of nucleated cells in each sample was estimated by amplification of reference gene primers within the assay. To quantify the absolute abundance of each unique TCRbeta CDR3 rearrangement, sequence reads were collapsed and filtered. For each sample, productive Simpson clonality was calculated as the square root of Simpson's diversity index over productive rearrangements. The clones in this table, taken by TCRdb from immuneACCESS, are in-frame only. Not every clone is retained; where verified, under half of the shortfall comes from an unresolved V gene, and the cause of the rest is unknown. The D gene and trimming were derived from the DNA, and the V and J assignments and clone size from that table. This sample gives some 14,000 clones in total; about 80% of them show up just once. Jointly, the top ten make up over 8% of the sample.

CDR1 and CDR2, looked up from the germline V gene (reference sequence), are SGHKS and YYEKEE. From its cysteine to its phenylalanine, the CDR3 spans 17 amino acids. Only CDR3 DNA is held: 51 bases, read in frame from base 1. V loses 3 bases of germline sequence and J loses 0 bases, and the interval between the two ends is 16 bases. The sample is drawn from a study of blood T cell repertoires in COVID-19 (dated by TCRdb to between 2020 and 2021). With regard to the full study: Samples from collaborators originated in the United States, Italy and Spain and spanned both the acute and convalescent phases of COVID-19. The prospective study material was composed of cDNA or gDNA derived from T cells, B-cell-depleted T cells, or PBMCs. Deeply sampled blood TCRbeta repertoires from subjects exposed to, actively infected with, or recovered from COVID-19 were included in the dataset. The repertoires were made available in a free public database intended to serve as a resource for research on the immune response to SARS-CoV-2. The samples were drawn from the first 160 participants of the ongoing ImmuneRACE study and from roughly 1,300 subjects provided by 6 global collaborators. Nearly every sample came with metadata listing a de-identified subject ID, COVID-19 status, age in years and sex. Where available, HLA class I and class II types were taken from metadata supplied by the sample provider and were not determined by assay-based typing.

The paper's findings and limits, for the study overall: The quantity of clinical and demographic metadata differed by source and by participant and was supplied without curation.

The sequence links TRBV5-5 to TRBJ1-5; D gene: possibly TRBD1, on 6 matching bases. The receptor was isolated from a human donor in a cohort sampled during active COVID-19. The sequenced sample consisted of peripheral blood. The CDR3 sequence is CASSWGHRSYSNQPQHF. The nucleotide sequence is given as TGTGCCAGCAGCTGGGGACACCGCTCCTATAGCAATCAGCCCCAGCATTTT.